Included here is one T cell receptor (beta chain) sequence, with context. The sample belongs to a study of graft-versus-host responses after intestinal transplantation. Sequencing used immunoSEQ multiplex PCR; TCRdb keeps in-frame clones, though not all of them. This table has just under 7,000 clones, less than 40% appearing once. Co-plating was performed using 200,000 CFSE-labeled responder cells and 200,000 irradiated, violet-dye-labeled stimulator cells. The V end was cut by 0 bases, the J end by 2 bases, with 14 bases between. The length of the CDR3 is 16 residues. Germline loops: CDR1 MNHEY, CDR2 SVGAGI.

The V and J genes are TRBV6-5 and TRBJ2-7; D is possibly TRBD2 (5 bases). Sequenced here: alloreactive CD8+ T cells from a mixed lymphocyte reaction culture, sampled before transplantation. The sample's subset: CFSE-low proliferating T cells sorted from roughly six-day pre-transplant mixed lymphocyte reaction (GvH or HvG direction). The clonotype originates from a human patient who was an organ donor for intestinal transplantation. CDR3 residues: CASSYSRAVITYEQYF. The DNA for the CDR3 is TGTGCCAGCAGTTACTCGAGGGCAGTTATTACCTACGAGCAGTACTTC.